What follows are 10 T cell receptor beta chains derived from one specimen sequenced in a study of cytomegalovirus exposure and HLA in healthy donors. Vbeta (60) and Jbeta (13) primers were used in the PCR. Profiling relied on immunoSEQ multiplex PCR, and the TCRdb table lists in-frame clones only, not all of them. The sample shows 140,000 to 150,000 clones, about 70% of them seen only once. Sequencing was carried out using PBMCs. These receptors originate from a woman aged 40-49 years in good health and CMV-seronegative.

Worth noting for this clone: A much larger clone lies one base from this, so it may be a read error. The chain links TRBV7-9 to TRBJ1-1; no definite D call. This CDR3 contains 12 residues. The V end was cut by 1 base, the J end by 3 bases, with 3 bases between. The V gene's germline CDR1 is SEHNR and CDR2 FQNEAQ (reference sequence). In nucleotides, the CDR3 is TGTGCCAGCAGCTTAGTAGACACTGAAGCTTTCTTT. This sequence encodes CASSLVDTEAFF.

The CDR3 sequence is CSARTLAPEQFF. In DNA, the CDR3 is TGCAGCGCCCGTACTCTAGCGCCCGAGCAGTTCTTC. The chain links TRBV29-1 to TRBJ2-1; a weak D match, TRBD2 (6 bases). Germline V gene sequence: CDR1 SQVTM, CDR2 ANQGSEA. V lost 7 bases and J lost 10, with 17 bases in between. There are 12 residues in the CDR3.

This clone was recorded only once. This chain uses TRBV18 with TRBJ1-2; 9 positions agree with TRBD1. The trim removed 2 bases at V and 5 bases at J, leaving 6 bases unmatched. The CDR3 loop spans 15 amino acids. Germline V gene lookup returns CDR1 KGHSH and CDR2 LQKENI. The CDR3, as DNA: TGTGCCAGCTCACCAAACGCTGACAGGGGGTATGGCTACACCTTC. Its protein product is CASSPNADRGYGYTF.

V gene TRBV19 combines with J gene TRBJ1-1, with D possibly TRBD1 on 5 matching bases. V was trimmed by 1 base and J by 1 base, leaving 13 bases between them. Germline V CDR1 and CDR2: LNHDA, SQIVND (reference sequence). This CDR3 has 16 amino acids. CDR3 bases: TGTGCCAGTAGTATAGGATCCCGGGGGACGAACACTGAAGCTTTCTTT. The encoded protein is CASSIGSRGTNTEAFF.

The chain joins TRBV5-1 to TRBJ1-6, with a possible D match to TRBD1 (6 bases). The germline V gene encodes CDR1 SGHRS and CDR2 YFSETQ. V was cut by 3 bases and J by 4 bases, with 14 bases left in between. The CDR3 covers 16 residues. As DNA, the CDR3 is TGCGCCAGCAGCTGGGGAAGGGGACAATATAATTCACCCCTCCACTTT. Its protein product is CASSWGRGQYNSPLHF.

The sample holds a few counts of this clone. The chain recombines TRBV6-1 with TRBJ1-2; D gene uncertain. The germline V gene has CDR1 MNHNS and CDR2 SASEGT. V lost 6 bases, J lost 2 bases, and 16 bases lay in between. The CDR3 spans 15 residues. CDR3 loop: CASRAQSGLNYGYTF. In nucleotides, the CDR3 is TGTGCCAGCAGAGCCCAATCTGGACTGAACTATGGCTACACCTTC.

This clone occurred once. V usage is TRBV28 and J usage is TRBJ2-3; D ambiguous. V lost 6 bases and J lost 4, with 11 bases in between. The germline V gene encodes CDR1 MDHEN and CDR2 SYDVKM. The CDR3 sequence is 13 residues long. CDR3 loop: CASSPRVADTQYF. The CDR3 bases are TGTGCCAGCAGCCCTCGGGTAGCAGATACGCAGTATTTT.

The DNA for the CDR3 is TGTGCCAGTAGTGGAAGACAGGTACTGAATAGCAATCAGCCCCAGCATTTT. Encoded protein: CASSGRQVLNSNQPQHF. The rearrangement joins TRBV19 to TRBJ1-5, with TRBD1 as a possible D gene (6 bases). V lost 5 bases, J lost 0 bases, and 17 bases lay in between. CDR1 is LNHDA, CDR2 SQIVND, per germline (reference sequence). The CDR3 totals 17 residues.

CDR3 sequence: CASSEYRQGANSVDGYTF. Here the CDR3 DNA reads TGTGCCAGCAGTGAATACCGACAGGGGGCTAACTCAGTTGATGGCTACACCTTC. The chain combines TRBV25-1 with TRBJ1-2, with TRBD1 matching over 10 bases. CDR1 MGHDK and CDR2 SYGVNS come from the germline V gene. CDR3 length equals 18 residues. The junction had 13 bases not matched to a gene; V was cut back by 0 bases and J by 6 bases.

The chain employs TRBV9 and TRBJ1-3; D might be TRBD1 (5 bases). V was shortened by 4 bases and J by 13 bases, with 18 bases between the two germline ends. CDR1 is SGDLS, CDR2 YYNGEE, per germline. The CDR3 extends over 13 amino acids. CDR3: CASSKDTTGGIYF. CDR3 in DNA: TGTGCCAGCAGCAAAGACACCACGGGGGGAATATATTTT. The full variable domain, rest sourced from reference TRBV9 and TRBJ1-3, is DSGVTQTPKHLITATGQRVTLRCSPRSGDLSVYWYQQSLDQGLQFLIQYYNGEERAKGNILERFSAQQFPDLHSELNLSSLELGDSALYFCASSKDTTGGIYFGEGSWLTVV.